The rows below give T cell receptor beta chains drawn from one sample of a study of blood T cell repertoires in COVID-19. Sequenced by immunoSEQ multiplex PCR; TCRdb stores in-frame clones only, minus some. The table shows hundreds of thousands of clones, with about 88% occurring only once. Material for sequencing was PBMCs or T cells enriched from blood (not recorded which). These receptors were taken from a woman between 40 and 50 years old who had recovered from COVID-19. CDR3s include the opening cysteine and the closing phenylalanine or tryptophan. A D gene is named only where the DNA matches it firmly. Expanded clones are given a class, and other clones once, few, many or no size at all.

.,TRBD1,TRBJ1-5,TRBV2,TGTGCCAGTCGGGACAGTAGTAGCAATCAGCCCCAGCATTTT,CASRDSSSNQPQHF
.,.,TRBJ1-3,TRBV5-1,TGCGCCAGCAGCTTGGGCGGAACTGGAAACACCATATATTTT,CASSLGGTGNTIYF
.,TRBD2,TRBJ2-1,TRBV19,TGTGCCAGTAGTATTGCTAGCGGGGACTACAATGAGCAGTTCTTC,CASSIASGDYNEQFF
.,.,TRBJ2-1,TRBV6-5,TGTGCCAGCAGCCTCGTTCCCAGCTCCTACAATGAGCAGTTCTTC,CASSLVPSSYNEQFF
.,.,TRBJ2-3,TRBV25-1,TGTGCCAGCAGTGAATATCGGTCGACAGATACGCAGTATTTT,CASSEYRSTDTQYF
.,TRBD1,TRBJ1-2,TRBV6-6,TGTGCCAGCAGTTACTCGGACAGGGAATCGGGCTACACCTTC,CASSYSDRESGYTF
few,TRBD2,TRBJ2-1,TRBV4-2,TGTGCCAGCAGCCAAGTATCGGCAGCGGGGGGTGAAAATGAGCAGTTCTTC,CASSQVSAAGGENEQFF
.,TRBD2,TRBJ2-5,TRBV7-2,TGTGCCAGCAGCTTAGTCTTGAGCGGGGGCGACCAAGAGACCCAGTACTTC,CASSLVLSGGDQETQYF
.,.,TRBJ2-2,TRBV27,TGTGCCAGCAGGGGTGGGGGGTTCAACACCGGGGAGCTGTTTTTT,CASRGGGFNTGELFF
.,TRBD2,TRBJ2-3,TRBV4-3,TGCGCCAGCAGCCAAGACCGATCCGGGACTAGCGTAACAGATACGCAGTATTTT,CASSQDRSGTSVTDTQYF